This TCR beta chain stems from a study of blood T cell repertoires in COVID-19. Study overall: Material from acute and convalescent COVID-19 was sourced from the United States, Italy and Spain.

Original processing notes: Scientists estimated how many nucleated cells there were by amplifying reference gene primers. Profiled with immunoSEQ multiplex PCR; TCRdb holds only in-frame clones, not every one. V, J and clone size are taken as reported in that table, and D and trimming were inferred from the DNA itself. The sample holds around 250,000 clones, 84% seen once. Adults between roughly 18 and 100 years of age took part from 20 to 25 US areas. The V and J ends lost 5 bases and 0 bases respectively, with 17 bases between them. This CDR3 comprises 18 residues. Germline CDR1 is LNHDA and CDR2 is SQIVND (reference sequence).

Sequenced material: PBMCs or T cells enriched from blood (not recorded which). V is TRBV19 and J is TRBJ1-6; weak D call: TRBD1 (5 bases). This sequence was found in a man younger than 40 with acute COVID-19. CDR3 protein: CASSARPGQGSYNSPLHF. The CDR3 DNA reads as TGTGCCAGTAGTGCAAGACCGGGCCAGGGCTCCTATAATTCACCCCTCCACTTT. Full variable domain (outside the CDR3, taken from reference TRBV19 and TRBJ1-6): DGGITQSPKYLFRKEGQNVTLSCEQNLNHDAMYWYRQDPGQGLRLIYYSQIVNDFQKGDIAEGYSVSREKKESFPLTVTSAQKNPTAFYLCASSARPGQGSYNSPLHFGNGTRLTVT.